This passage covers 2 T cell receptor beta chains from one sample sequenced in a study of T cells expressing NK-cell markers. TCRdb re-called the 5' RACE reads and shows each CDR3 protein once, DNA omitted. The sample table includes about 410,000 distinct CDR3 sequences. Input material: blood T cells: a sorted CD56 or NKG2C T cell subset, CD4+ or CD8+ T cells, or bulk PBMC T cells (not recorded which). The receptors derive from a woman aged 50 to 65 in good health.

This rearrangement joins TRBV5-1 to TRBJ2-7; TCRdb picks TRBD1, but there is no DNA to check that call. This CDR3 has 14 amino acids. CDR1 and CDR2 from the germline V gene are SGHRS and YFSETQ. CDR3 sequence: CASSLEGQYYEQYF.

This chain links TRBV6-2 or TRBV6-3 with TRBJ2-1; TCRdb selects TRBD1, and the lack of DNA leaves this call unchecked. Germline-derived CDR1 and CDR2 are MNHEY and SVGEGT. The CDR3 spans 14 residues. The CDR3 here is CASSFPRIYNEQFF.